This T cell receptor (beta chain) came from a study of blood T cell repertoires in COVID-19. Study details: PBMCs, B-cell-depleted T cells, or T cells provided the cDNA or gDNA that made up the material.

This clone appeared a few times. The CDR3 has 11 amino acids. V dropped 7 bases and J dropped 5 bases, with 9 bases sitting between them. Germline CDR1 SGDLS, CDR2 YYNGEE. This table comes from immunoSEQ multiplex PCR, and its TCRdb copy is limited to in-frame clones, with some not included. In the table there are about 300,000 clones, more than 85% of which are singletons. The rearrangement joins TRBV9 to TRBJ1-2; D is possibly TRBD1 (5 bases). The TCR was taken from a man aged 65-85 years with acute or convalescent COVID-19. The sequencing input was peripheral blood. CDR3 DNA: TGTGCCAGCTGGGGCATTTATGGCTACACCTTC. This sequence encodes CASWGIYGYTF.